The rows below give T cell receptor beta chains drawn from one sample of a study of blood T cell repertoires in COVID-19. TCRdb keeps only in-frame clones here, not all; method: immunoSEQ multiplex PCR. The data show 360,000 or so clones, almost 90% seen once. The sequenced material came from peripheral blood. The receptors derive from a man between 18 and 35 years old with active or convalescent COVID-19. Each CDR3 is given with its conserved first and last residue. Each record gives: J gene, clone size, V gene, CDR3 protein. Clone size is given for some rows only: seen once, a few or many times, or a class if the clone is expanded.

J: TRBJ2-7; size: .; V: TRBV5-6; CDR3: CASSKSGTQYEQYF
J: TRBJ2-5; size: .; V: TRBV7-2; CDR3: CASSLGLDFETQYF
J: TRBJ2-1; size: .; V: TRBV6-5; CDR3: CASSRTGLSYNEQFF
J: TRBJ1-6; size: .; V: TRBV16; CDR3: CASSQSTVPPLHF
J: TRBJ1-5; size: .; V: TRBV29-1; CDR3: CSVLADSNQPQHF
J: TRBJ1-3; size: .; V: TRBV9; CDR3: CASSVDPESSGNTIYF
J: TRBJ1-2; size: few; V: TRBV28; CDR3: CASTPTAHGYTF
J: TRBJ2-7; size: few; V: TRBV2; CDR3: CASSEGTGHYEQYF
J: TRBJ2-7; size: .; V: TRBV28; CDR3: CASSSQTGGDSYEQYF
J: TRBJ1-4; size: .; V: TRBV9; CDR3: CASSGRQGANEKLFF
J: TRBJ1-5; size: .; V: TRBV6-5; CDR3: CASSSPPQPQHF
J: TRBJ1-2; size: .; V: TRBV2; CDR3: CASSGQGIITYGYTF
J: TRBJ1-6; size: .; V: TRBV4-3; CDR3: CASSHKTGGRYNSPLHF
J: TRBJ2-5; size: .; V: TRBV6-5; CDR3: CASSRGGAKETQYF
J: TRBJ2-7; size: .; V: TRBV14; CDR3: CARGGTSGSYEQYF
J: TRBJ1-4; size: .; V: TRBV7-9; CDR3: CASSLARGGEEKLFF
J: TRBJ1-1; size: .; V: TRBV4-2; CDR3: CASSQDSSGGNTEAFF
J: TRBJ2-5; size: .; V: TRBV7-2; CDR3: CASSLVGSTQETQYF
J: TRBJ2-1; size: .; V: TRBV5-1; CDR3: CASSLAGLAVYNEQFF
J: TRBJ2-5; size: .; V: TRBV5-6; CDR3: CASEGLAGVYQYF
J: TRBJ1-2; size: .; V: TRBV2; CDR3: CASSESQLAGYTF
J: TRBJ1-5; size: .; V: TRBV15; CDR3: CATSREKGGTSQPQHF
J: TRBJ1-1; size: .; V: TRBV19; CDR3: CASSLGGSENTEAFF
J: TRBJ1-3; size: once; V: TRBV2; CDR3: CASRGQGTVLSGNTIYF
J: TRBJ2-1; size: .; V: TRBV5-1; CDR3: CASSLQVGNNEQFF
J: TRBJ2-1; size: .; V: TRBV4-1; CDR3: CASSHSVQREHPSSYNEQFF
J: TRBJ2-7; size: .; V: TRBV5-6; CDR3: CASRGRLAGDQYF
J: TRBJ2-7; size: once; V: TRBV5-1; CDR3: CASSLGPGQGSHEQYF
J: TRBJ1-5; size: .; V: TRBV9; CDR3: CASSETARYQPQHF
J: TRBJ1-1; size: .; V: TRBV5-5; CDR3: CASSLGENRVTEAFF
J: TRBJ1-3; size: once; V: TRBV7-9; CDR3: CASSRLQGSSGNTIYF
J: TRBJ2-5; size: .; V: TRBV20-1; CDR3: CSASYPGGLWETQYF
J: TRBJ2-7; size: .; V: TRBV19; CDR3: CASNPGQLSEQYF
J: TRBJ1-5; size: .; V: TRBV7-2; CDR3: CASSRENSNQPQHF
J: TRBJ2-2; size: many; V: TRBV3-1/TRBV3-2; CDR3: CASSRQGARATGELFF
J: TRBJ1-4; size: .; V: TRBV24-1; CDR3: CATSAGNEKLFF
J: TRBJ1-1; size: .; V: TRBV28; CDR3: CASSYTGNTEAFF
J: TRBJ1-1; size: .; V: TRBV4-1; CDR3: CASSQGQQGGAEAFF
J: TRBJ1-1; size: .; V: TRBV28; CDR3: CASSLWGAAVRNTEAFF